This T cell receptor (beta chain) was obtained from a study of T cell responses to AZD1222 COVID-19 vaccine. The CDR3 loop spans 17 amino acids. The germline CDR1 and CDR2 sequences are MGHRA and YSYEKL. Trimming took 4 bases from V and 1 from J, leaving 17 bases between them. Whole-study findings and limits: In all cases, repertoires were sampled only after the peak T cell response. The breadth and depth of Spike-specific TCRs increased once two AZD1222 doses had been given.

Sequencing used immunoSEQ multiplex PCR; TCRdb keeps in-frame clones, though not all of them. The sample includes over 120,000 clones, approximately 93% of them seen just once. Worth noting for this clone: Its antigen is as yet unknown.

The specimen comprised peripheral blood, sampled after recovery from COVID-19. This chain links TRBV4-1 with TRBJ2-1; D may correspond to TRBD1 or TRBD2 (5 bases each). The sequence was obtained from an adult who had recovered from COVID-19. The CDR3: CASSPPPGTPSYNEQFF. The CDR3 DNA follows: TGCGCCAGCAGCCCACCCCCCGGGACGCCGTCCTACAATGAGCAGTTCTTC.